Below, 29 T cell receptor beta chains from the same sample are listed, as sequenced in a study of Ad26.COV2.S vaccination and SARS-CoV-2 variants. The treatment is: roughly 18 received Ad26.COV2.S at low or high dose, single or two shots; 5 received placebo; per-sample allocation not given. Each sample was drawn 63 days after the first injection (of vaccine or placebo). TCRdb's table, derived via immunoSEQ multiplex PCR, lists solely in-frame clones and lacks some. Counted here are some 290,000 clones, 85% to 90% occurring once; the ten biggest clones make up more than 1.5%. Sequenced material: peripheral blood, taken in a trial of Ad26.COV2.S vaccine versus placebo. The receptors were sampled from a person aged 18-60 years who received the Ad26.COV2.S COVID-19 vaccine or a placebo.

This clone was counted between two and nine times. V gene TRBV6-2 or TRBV6-3 combines with J gene TRBJ1-1; D is ambiguous. This CDR3 is built from 15 residues. The V end was cut by 5 bases, the J end by 3 bases, with 16 bases between. The germline V gene has CDR1 MNHEY and CDR2 SVGEGT. In DNA, the CDR3 is TGTGCCAGCAGTCAAGGAGCGGCCGGGGACACTGAAGCTTTCTTT. As protein: CASSQGAAGDTEAFF.

This chain uses TRBV11-2 with TRBJ2-3; D gene ambiguous. The V end lost 4 bases, the J end lost 2 bases, and 16 bases lay between the germline ends. The CDR3 consists of 16 residues. In germline, CDR1 is SGHAT, CDR2 FQNNGV. The CDR3 here is CASSSGRSYNTDTQYF. The CDR3 DNA reads as TGTGCCAGCAGCTCAGGCAGATCTTATAACACAGATACGCAGTATTTT. The full variable domain, completed using reference TRBV11-2 and TRBJ2-3, is EAGVAQSPRYKIIEKRQSVAFWCNPISGHATLYWYQQILGQGPKLLIQFQNNGVVDDSQLPKDRFSAERLKGVDSTLKIQPAKLEDSAVYLCASSSGRSYNTDTQYFGPGTRLTVL.

This clone was seen a handful of times. The chain recombines TRBV19 with TRBJ1-1; tentatively, D is TRBD1 (5 bases). Germline CDR1 reads LNHDA; CDR2 reads SQIVND (reference sequence). Trimming left V 6 bases short and J 0 bases short, with 17 bases between. The CDR3 runs 16 residues. CDR3 residues: CASRAMGGVLNTEAFF. The CDR3 bases are TGTGCCAGTAGGGCCATGGGGGGAGTCCTGAACACTGAAGCTTTCTTT.

The chain carries TRBV6-5 and TRBJ2-7, with unresolved D. The V gene's germline CDR1 is MNHEY and CDR2 SVGAGI. V lost 6 bases and J lost 4, with 16 bases in between. This CDR3 region has 14 residues. This chain's CDR3 is CASSPHGVEYEQYF. CDR3 nucleotides: TGTGCCAGCAGCCCCCATGGAGTAGAGTACGAGCAGTACTTC.

The chain uses TRBV5-1 and TRBJ2-7, with D perhaps TRBD2 (6 bases). The CDR3 loop spans 16 amino acids. Germline values: CDR1 SGHRS, CDR2 YFSETQ. Trimming cost V 0 bases and J 0 bases, with 13 bases left between them. CDR3 in amino acids: CASSLEPGLLSYEQYF. The CDR3, as DNA: TGCGCCAGCAGCTTGGAACCGGGACTCCTCTCCTACGAGCAGTACTTC.

The V and J genes are TRBV6-1 and TRBJ1-2; D is unclear. V was clipped by 2 bases and J by 6 bases, with 13 bases between them. Looked up from germline, CDR1 is MNHNS and CDR2 is SASEGT. The CDR3 is 14 residues long. CDR3 loop: CASSEYGRKDGYTF. CDR3 in DNA: TGTGCCAGCAGTGAATACGGCAGGAAAGATGGCTACACCTTC.

The V call is TRBV9, the J call TRBJ2-5; D is perhaps TRBD1 (5 bases). V was pared by 0 bases and J by 5 bases, with 11 bases between. This CDR3 region has 14 residues. CDR1 is SGDLS, CDR2 YYNGEE, per germline. CDR3 region: CASSVVSSGETQYF. The DNA of the CDR3 is TGTGCCAGCAGCGTAGTATCTTCAGGGGAGACCCAGTACTTC.

The V call is TRBV5-1, the J call TRBJ2-3; TRBD2 agrees at 9 bases. J gave up 0 bases and V 0 bases, and 5 bases lay outside the gene matches. The CDR3 contains 17 residues. Germline CDR1 SGHRS, CDR2 YFSETQ. CDR3 region: CASSLAGTSSSTDTQYF. CDR3 DNA: TGCGCCAGCAGCTTGGCGGGGACTAGCAGTAGCACAGATACGCAGTATTTT.

This chain connects TRBV18 to TRBJ1-3, with 7 bases identical to TRBD1. The CDR3 length is 15 residues. In germline, CDR1 is KGHSH, CDR2 LQKENI. V shed 3 bases and J 8 bases; nucleotides not matched to a gene: 10. The CDR3 DNA reads TGTGCCAGCTCACCCACGAGACAGGGAGGGGACACCATATATTTT. This translates into CASSPTRQGGDTIYF.

The chain carries TRBV9 and TRBJ2-2; possibly TRBD1 for D (5 bases). The CDR3 length is 16 residues. Germline V CDR1 and CDR2: SGDLS, YYNGEE. Deletions cut 0 bases from V and 2 bases from J, with 11 bases between. The CDR3 DNA is TGTGCCAGCAGCGTAGGGATGGGGCCTAACACCGGGGAGCTGTTTTTT. This encodes CASSVGMGPNTGELFF.

The CDR3 region has the DNA TGTGCCTGGAGGGGGAGACCGGGACAACTGAGCTCCTACGAGCAGTACTTC. Translating gives CAWRGRPGQLSSYEQYF. The chain is built from TRBV30 and TRBJ2-7; a weak D match, TRBD1 (6 bases). The germline V and J ends were trimmed by 3 bases and 0 bases, with 21 bases remaining between them. The CDR3 loop spans 17 amino acids. Germline V gene data show CDR1 as GTSNPN and CDR2 as SVGIG (reference sequence).

This clone was found a few times. V and J are TRBV15 and TRBJ2-6; 7 positions agree with TRBD1. The CDR3 runs to 19 residues. Germline V gives CDR1 LNHNV, CDR2 YYDKDF (reference sequence). V was pared by 5 bases and J by 0 bases, with 13 bases of the junction left unmatched. Here the CDR3 reads CATSFGPSGQLSGANVLTF. The DNA of the CDR3 is TGTGCCACCAGCTTTGGCCCTTCGGGACAGCTCTCTGGGGCCAACGTCCTGACTTTC.

The count of this clone is one. The V gene is TRBV5-5, the J gene TRBJ2-3; tentative D call: TRBD2 (7 bases). Deletions cut 3 bases from V and 0 bases from J, with 20 bases between. The CDR3 runs to 18 residues. Germline CDR1 SGHKS, CDR2 YYEKEE (reference sequence). The DNA of the CDR3 is TGTGCCAGCAGCTCTAGGGGGGGCCCTGGCGTAAGCACAGATACGCAGTATTTT. This codes for CASSSRGGPGVSTDTQYF.

V gene TRBV5-1 combines with J gene TRBJ1-6, with 9 bases lining up with TRBD1. The CDR3 loop spans 14 amino acids. The ends lost 7 bases at V and 8 bases at J; junction bases unmatched: 7. Germline V gives CDR1 SGHRS, CDR2 YFSETQ. CDR3 bases: TGCGCCAGCGGCCGGACAGGGGAGGATTCACCCCTCCACTTT. Residues: CASGRTGEDSPLHF.

The chain joins TRBV29-1 to TRBJ1-2; D is uncertain. Trimming pared 1 base from V and 7 bases from J, leaving 13 bases between. Per germline, CDR1 SQVTM and CDR2 ANQGSEA. The CDR3 has 13 residues. CDR3 protein: CSVEGSRRFGYTF. CDR3 DNA sequence: TGCAGCGTTGAAGGATCCAGGCGGTTTGGCTACACCTTC.

The chain recombines TRBV6-5 with TRBJ1-2; TRBD1 might be the D (5 bases). V lost 6 bases and J lost 7, with 18 bases in between. The CDR3 is 14 amino acids. In germline, CDR1 is MNHEY, CDR2 SVGAGI. For the CDR3, the DNA is TGTGCCAGCAGGAAGGGGCGTATGTTGGGTGGCTACACCTTC. It specifies CASRKGRMLGGYTF.

With regard to this clone: The sample carries other DNA sequences with the same CDR3. This chain uses TRBV5-1 with TRBJ2-2; no reliable D call. Germline-derived CDR1 and CDR2 are SGHRS and YFSETQ. The CDR3 loop spans 13 amino acids. The V gene lost 0 bases and the J gene lost 5 bases, with 5 bases spanning the gap. CDR3 protein: CASSLEGTGELFF. CDR3 DNA sequence: TGCGCCAGCAGCTTGGAAGGTACCGGGGAGCTGTTTTTT. Full variable domain (rest looked up from reference TRBV5-1 and TRBJ2-2): KAGVTQTPRYLIKTRGQQVTLSCSPISGHRSVSWYQQTPGQGLQFLFEYFSETQRNKGNFPGRFSGRQFSNSRSEMNVSTLELGDSALYLCASSLEGTGELFFGEGSRLTVL.

The chain carries TRBV18 and TRBJ2-6; a weak D match, TRBD1 (5 bases). V was pared by 2 bases and J by 9 bases, with 14 bases between. The CDR3 length is 15 residues. Germline V lookup: CDR1 KGHSH, CDR2 LQKENI. CDR3 amino acids: CASSPGPGLDNVLTF. For the CDR3, the DNA is TGTGCCAGCTCACCAGGGCCAGGGTTAGACAACGTCCTGACTTTC.

V and J are TRBV29-1 and TRBJ1-2, with D possibly being TRBD1 (6 bases). Germline V gene lookup returns CDR1 SQVTM and CDR2 ANQGSEA. Trimming shortened V by 8 bases and J by 4 bases, and 17 bases separated the two germline ends. This CDR3 region has 13 residues. The CDR3 DNA follows: TGCAGCATGGCATACAGGGTGCCCTATGGCTACACCTTC. Translating gives CSMAYRVPYGYTF.

CDR3 amino acids: CASSRGGGNGYTF. The CDR3 DNA reads as TGTGCCAGCAGTCGTGGAGGGGGAAATGGCTACACCTTC. The V and J genes are TRBV6-5 and TRBJ1-2, with TRBD1 as a possible D gene (6 bases). Looked up from germline, CDR1 is MNHEY and CDR2 is SVGAGI. V lost 5 bases and J lost 6, with 13 bases in between. The CDR3 is 13 amino acids.

The chain links TRBV14 to TRBJ2-5, with 9 positions matching TRBD2. CDR3 length: 14 residues. From germline, CDR1 is SGHDN and CDR2 FVKESK. V was clipped by 4 bases and J by 5 bases; unmatched bases: 5. The CDR3 sequence is CASSPITSGETQYF. DNA of the CDR3: TGTGCCAGCAGCCCTATCACTAGCGGGGAGACCCAGTACTTC.

This sequence joins TRBV5-4 and TRBJ1-3; TRBD1 matches at 11 bases. This CDR3 region has 16 residues. V lost 2 bases to trimming and J lost 3 bases; unmatched junction nucleotides: 4. The germline gives CDR1 SGHNT, CDR2 YYREEE (reference sequence). The chain's CDR3 is CASSLSGTGGGNTIYF. CDR3 DNA sequence: TGTGCCAGCAGCTTATCCGGGACAGGGGGTGGAAACACCATATATTTT.

The rearrangement uses TRBV7-9 and TRBJ2-7; D remains ambiguous. CDR1 SEHNR and CDR2 FQNEAQ come from the germline V gene (reference sequence). The V gene lost 9 bases and the J gene lost 2 bases, with 11 bases spanning the gap. The CDR3 contains 12 residues. In DNA, the CDR3 is TGTGCCAGTGGCGAGCAAGCCTACGAGCAGTACTTC. Protein: CASGEQAYEQYF.

This chain connects TRBV4-1 to TRBJ1-6, with D unresolved. V lost 0 bases to trimming and J lost 8 bases, with 20 bases between them. Germline V lookup: CDR1 MGHRA, CDR2 YSYEKL. The CDR3 extends over 18 amino acids. The CDR3 nucleotides are TGCGCCAGCAGCCAAGATCGATCGAGCGGGCCCGTCGATTCACCCCTCCACTTT. This sequence encodes CASSQDRSSGPVDSPLHF.

The V and J genes are TRBV10-3 and TRBJ2-1; possible D gene TRBD1, 6 bases. The germline CDR1 and CDR2 sequences are ENHRY and SYGVKD. The CDR3 covers 16 residues. The V end lost 0 bases, the J end lost 10 bases, and 19 bases lay between the germline ends. CDR3 DNA: TGTGCCATCAGTGAGTCGATTTGGACAGCATCCCTCGAGCAGTTCTTC. This sequence encodes CAISESIWTASLEQFF.

This chain joins TRBV7-2 and TRBJ1-3; D is perhaps TRBD1 (5 bases). The CDR3 runs 18 residues. Per germline, CDR1 SGHTA and CDR2 FQGNSA. The V gene lost 1 base and the J gene lost 0 bases, with 16 bases spanning the gap. CDR3 region: CASSLGDHLPSSGNTIYF. CDR3 DNA sequence: TGTGCCAGCAGCTTAGGGGACCATCTCCCGAGCTCTGGAAACACCATATATTTT.

The chain is built from TRBV6-5 and TRBJ1-1, with a tentative D call TRBD1 (5 bases). Germline assignment: CDR1 MNHEY and CDR2 SVGAGI. With 6 bases removed from V and 6 bases from J, the gap between germline ends came to 17 bases. This CDR3 region has 14 residues. The CDR3 DNA is TGTGCCAGCAGGAGGGAGGTCAGGGCTGCTGAAGCTTTCTTT. Translated: CASRREVRAAEAFF.

J is TRBJ1-2 and V is TRBV11-2; 7 nucleotides match TRBD1. V shed 0 bases, J shed 5 bases, and the junction held 6 bases outside the gene matches. CDR1 SGHAT and CDR2 FQNNGV come from the germline V gene. This CDR3 has 15 residues. The DNA for the CDR3 is TGTGCCAGCAGCTTAGATCTCGGGACAGTTTATGGCTACACCTTC. It yields the protein CASSLDLGTVYGYTF.

The chain carries TRBV27 and TRBJ2-1, with TRBD2 matching over 7 bases. Germline V gene data show CDR1 as MNHEY and CDR2 as SMNVEV (reference sequence). Losses at the gene ends were 3 bases for V and 6 bases for J; bases not matched to a gene: 5. There are 14 residues in the CDR3. CDR3 loop: CASSFTSASNEQFF. The CDR3 nucleotides are TGTGCCAGCAGTTTTACTAGCGCCAGCAATGAGCAGTTCTTC.